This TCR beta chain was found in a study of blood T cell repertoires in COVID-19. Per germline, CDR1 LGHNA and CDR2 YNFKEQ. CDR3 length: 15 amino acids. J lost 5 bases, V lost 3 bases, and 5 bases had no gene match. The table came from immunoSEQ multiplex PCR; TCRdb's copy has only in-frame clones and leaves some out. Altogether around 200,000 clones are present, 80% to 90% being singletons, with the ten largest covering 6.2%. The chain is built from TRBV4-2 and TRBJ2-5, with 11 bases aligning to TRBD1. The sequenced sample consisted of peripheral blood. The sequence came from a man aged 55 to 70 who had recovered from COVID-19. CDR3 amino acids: CASSHPDRGPETQYF. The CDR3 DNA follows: TGTGCCAGCAGCCACCCGGACAGGGGGCCGGAGACCCAGTACTTC.